This T cell receptor (beta chain) is from a study of blood T cell repertoires in COVID-19. Study-wide context: COVID-19 samples from acute and convalescent phases originated in the United States, Italy and Spain.

Assay used: immunoSEQ multiplex PCR; TCRdb lists only in-frame clones, some missing. The table includes 300,000 or so clones, over 75% detected once. The V and J ends lost 5 bases and 9 bases respectively, with 17 bases between them. Germline loops: CDR1 SEHNR, CDR2 FQNEAQ (reference sequence). CDR3 length: 15 amino acids. Cohort 3 donors were reported recovered after two negative PCRs, clearance, or symptom resolution. Sequencing was performed on PBMCs or T cells enriched from blood (not recorded which). The J gene is TRBJ1-6, the V gene TRBV7-9, with a tentative D call TRBD1 (5 bases). The origin of this receptor is a woman aged 25 to 39 who had recovered from COVID-19. The CDR3 protein is CASSLGGDLGSPLHF. Here the CDR3 DNA reads TGTGCCAGCAGCCTTGGGGGGGATTTGGGTTCACCCCTCCACTTT.